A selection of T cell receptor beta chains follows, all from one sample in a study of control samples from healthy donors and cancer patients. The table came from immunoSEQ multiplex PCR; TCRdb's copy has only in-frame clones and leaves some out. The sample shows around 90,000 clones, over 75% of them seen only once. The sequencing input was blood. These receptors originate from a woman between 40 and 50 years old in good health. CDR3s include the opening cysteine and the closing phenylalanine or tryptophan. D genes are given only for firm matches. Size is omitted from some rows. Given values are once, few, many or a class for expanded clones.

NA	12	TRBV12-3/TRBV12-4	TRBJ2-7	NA	TGTGCCAGCAGCATGACAGGCTACGAGCAGTACTTC	CASSMTGYEQYF
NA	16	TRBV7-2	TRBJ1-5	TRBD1	TGTGCCAGCAGCTTAGCTTCCGGGACAGGGTATCAGCCCCAGCATTTT	CASSLASGTGYQPQHF
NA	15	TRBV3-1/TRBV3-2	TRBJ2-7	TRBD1	TGTGCCAGCAGCCCCAGGACAGGTAGTGCTTACGAGCAGTACTTC	CASSPRTGSAYEQYF
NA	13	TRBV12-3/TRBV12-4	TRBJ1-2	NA	TGTGCCAGCAACATAGACGGAAACTATGGCTACACCTTC	CASNIDGNYGYTF
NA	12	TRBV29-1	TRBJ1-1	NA	TGCAGCGTTGGGGGAGGCAACACTGAAGCTTTCTTT	CSVGGGNTEAFF
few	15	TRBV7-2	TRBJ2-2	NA	TGTGCCAGCAGCATCAGCCGCGTAGGCACCGGGGAGCTGTTTTTT	CASSISRVGTGELFF
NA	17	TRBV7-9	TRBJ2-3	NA	TGTGCCAGCAGCTTGCTCGGGGACGCCTTATTGACAGATACGCAGTATTTT	CASSLLGDALLTDTQYF
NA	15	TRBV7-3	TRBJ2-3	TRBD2	TGTGCCAGCAGCTTAGGGGGACTAGCGGGAGATACGCAGTATTTT	CASSLGGLAGDTQYF
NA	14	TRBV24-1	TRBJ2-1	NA	TGTGCCACCAGTGAAAAGAGCTCCTACAATGAGCAGTTCTTC	CATSEKSSYNEQFF
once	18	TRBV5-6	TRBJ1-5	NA	TGTGCCAGCAGCTCCTCGAGGCAGGGTTTCGGAGGTAATCAGCCCCAGCATTTT	CASSSSRQGFGGNQPQHF
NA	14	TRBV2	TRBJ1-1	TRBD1	TGTGCCAGCAGTTGGACAGGGACGGACACTGAAGCTTTCTTT	CASSWTGTDTEAFF
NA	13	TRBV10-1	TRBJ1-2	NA	TGCGCCAGCAGTGAAGACAGGCTTTATGGCTACACCTTC	CASSEDRLYGYTF
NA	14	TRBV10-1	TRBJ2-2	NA	TGCGCCAGCAGGCCGGGTCCCGGAGCCGGGGAGCTGTTTTTT	CASRPGPGAGELFF
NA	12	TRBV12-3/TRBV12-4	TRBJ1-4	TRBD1	TGTGCCAGCAGTCCGACAGGGGGAAAACTGTTTTTT	CASSPTGGKLFF
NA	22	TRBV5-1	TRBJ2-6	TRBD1	TGCGCCAGCAGCTTGGAATTGGGCCAGACAGGGTTCTCCCTCTCTGGGGCCAACGTCCTGACTTTC	CASSLELGQTGFSLSGANVLTF
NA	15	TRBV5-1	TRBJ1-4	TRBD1	TGCGCCAGCAGCTTAGGGACAGGGCCTAATGAAAAACTGTTTTTT	CASSLGTGPNEKLFF
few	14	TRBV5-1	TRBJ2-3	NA	TGCGCCAGCAGAAATCTGGGGGCGAGCGATACGCAGTATTTT	CASRNLGASDTQYF
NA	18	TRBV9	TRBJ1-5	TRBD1	TGTGCCAGCAGCACGGGGACAGGGGGCCTTGAAGACTATCAGCCCCAGCATTTT	CASSTGTGGLEDYQPQHF
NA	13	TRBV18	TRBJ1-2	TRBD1	TGTGCCAGCTCACCTGGACAGGGCCCGGGCTACACCTTC	CASSPGQGPGYTF
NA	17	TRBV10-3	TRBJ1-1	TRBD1	TGTGCCATCAGGGCAGGGGGGGGTCGTCCCGGTAACACTGAAGCTTTCTTT	CAIRAGGGRPGNTEAFF
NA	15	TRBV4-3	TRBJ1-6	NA	TGCGCCAGCAGCCTCACGGGGGGACTCGATTCACCCCTCCACTTT	CASSLTGGLDSPLHF
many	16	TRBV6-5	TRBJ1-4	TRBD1	TGTGCCAGCAGTTACTCGAGCGGGACAGGACTTGAAAAACTGTTTTTT	CASSYSSGTGLEKLFF
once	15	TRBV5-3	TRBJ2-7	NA	TGTGCCAGAAGCTTGAGGGGTCGGCATCTGCTCGAGCAGTACTTC	CARSLRGRHLLEQYF
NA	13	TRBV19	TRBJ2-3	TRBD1	TGTGCCAGCGGACAGGGTGGGGCAGATACGCAGTATTTT	CASGQGGADTQYF
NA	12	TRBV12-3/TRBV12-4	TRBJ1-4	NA	TGTGCCAGCAGGCAGGGTGGGGAAAAACTGTTTTTT	CASRQGGEKLFF
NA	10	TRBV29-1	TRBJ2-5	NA	TGCAGCGTCTACCAAGAGACCCAGTACTTC	CSVYQETQYF
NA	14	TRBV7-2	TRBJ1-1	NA	TGTGCCAGCAGCCCACCCAATAGGAACACTGAAGCTTTCTTT	CASSPPNRNTEAFF
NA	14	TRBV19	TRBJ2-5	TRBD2	TGTGCCAGTATGCATCGAGCGGGGGAAGAGACCCAGTACTTC	CASMHRAGEETQYF
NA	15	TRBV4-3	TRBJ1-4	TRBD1	TGCGCCAGCAGCCATGCCGGGACAGGGGGCGGAAAACTGTTTTTT	CASSHAGTGGGKLFF
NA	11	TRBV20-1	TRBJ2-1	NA	TGCAGTGCCCGGAGGAATAGTGAGCAGTTCTTC	CSARRNSEQFF
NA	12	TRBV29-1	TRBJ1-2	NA	TGCAGCGTTGACGTTACGGAAGCTGGCTACACCTTC	CSVDVTEAGYTF
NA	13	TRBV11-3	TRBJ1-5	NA	TGTGCCAGCAGCTTAGATCTAAGTCAGCCCCAGCATTTT	CASSLDLSQPQHF
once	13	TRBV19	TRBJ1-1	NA	TGTGCCAGTAGTATAGATGGGGCGTTTCGTAGTTTCTTT	CASSIDGAFRSFF
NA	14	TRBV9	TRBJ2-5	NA	TGTGCCAGCAGCGTATCAGGGACTCCAGAGACCCAGTACTTC	CASSVSGTPETQYF
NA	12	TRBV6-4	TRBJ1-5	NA	TGTGCCAGCAGTGAAAAAATTCAGCCCCAGCATTTT	CASSEKIQPQHF
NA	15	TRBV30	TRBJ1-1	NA	TGTGCCTGGAGTGTTCGGCAGGGAGGTGGTGTTAGGGCTTTCTTT	CAWSVRQGGGVRAFF
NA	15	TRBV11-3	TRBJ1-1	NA	TGTGCCAGCAGCTTAAATGCTATATCGGGCACTGAAGCTTTCTTT	CASSLNAISGTEAFF
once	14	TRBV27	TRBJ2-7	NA	TGTGCCAGCACCCCGAGAAGAGGTTCCTACGAGCAGTACTTC	CASTPRRGSYEQYF
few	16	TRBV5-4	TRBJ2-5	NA	TGTGCCAGCAGCTTAAGGGTCTTGGGGCTAGAAGAGACCCAGTACTTC	CASSLRVLGLEETQYF
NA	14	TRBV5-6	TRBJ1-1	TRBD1	TGTGCCAGCAGCTTGGAGGGGGCGAACACTGAAGCTTTCTTT	CASSLEGANTEAFF
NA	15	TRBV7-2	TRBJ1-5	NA	TGTGCCAGCAGCCTAACACCCAGGGGCAATCAGCCCCAGCATTTT	CASSLTPRGNQPQHF
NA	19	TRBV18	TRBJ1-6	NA	TGTGCCAGCTCACTCGACAGAAACCCTGGGAGCTCCTATAATTCACCCCTCCACTTT	CASSLDRNPGSSYNSPLHF